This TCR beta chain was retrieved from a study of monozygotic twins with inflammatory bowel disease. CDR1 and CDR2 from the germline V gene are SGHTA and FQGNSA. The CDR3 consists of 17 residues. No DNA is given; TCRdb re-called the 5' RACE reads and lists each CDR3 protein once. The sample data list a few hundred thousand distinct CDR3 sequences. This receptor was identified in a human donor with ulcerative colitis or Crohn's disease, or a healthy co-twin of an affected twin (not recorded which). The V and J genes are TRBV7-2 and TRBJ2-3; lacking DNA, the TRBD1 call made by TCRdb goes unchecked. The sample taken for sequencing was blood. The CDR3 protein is CASSAPHGQSRRDTQYF.